This T cell receptor beta chain was identified during a study of glioma-infiltrating T cells. Across the whole study: Glioma patients had dexamethasone for six or fewer days before surgery.

Using RNA template, CDR3s of TCR alpha and beta were amplified with iRepertoire arm-PCR. TCRdb reprocessed the multiplex PCR reads with MiXCR, giving one entry per CDR3 protein. The repertoire has 400,000 or so distinct CDR3 sequences, roughly two fifths of them found once; the top ten carry 9.5% to 15%. In its sample, this clonotype was seen a few times. Deletions cut 0 bases from V and 1 base from J, with 13 bases between. Germline V gene lookup returns CDR1 SGDLS and CDR2 YYNGEE. This CDR3 spans 16 amino acids. This TCR came from a human donor with low-grade glioma or glioblastoma, undergoing nonglioma brain surgery, or in good health (not recorded which). The sample consisted of glioma tissue, nonneoplastic brain tissue, or PBMCs (not recorded which). The rearrangement joins TRBV9 to TRBJ1-1; D uncertain. The CDR3 protein is CASSVALFGRNTEAFF. DNA for the CDR3: TGTGCCAGCAGCGTAGCTCTCTTTGGGAGGAACACTGAAGCTTTCTTT.